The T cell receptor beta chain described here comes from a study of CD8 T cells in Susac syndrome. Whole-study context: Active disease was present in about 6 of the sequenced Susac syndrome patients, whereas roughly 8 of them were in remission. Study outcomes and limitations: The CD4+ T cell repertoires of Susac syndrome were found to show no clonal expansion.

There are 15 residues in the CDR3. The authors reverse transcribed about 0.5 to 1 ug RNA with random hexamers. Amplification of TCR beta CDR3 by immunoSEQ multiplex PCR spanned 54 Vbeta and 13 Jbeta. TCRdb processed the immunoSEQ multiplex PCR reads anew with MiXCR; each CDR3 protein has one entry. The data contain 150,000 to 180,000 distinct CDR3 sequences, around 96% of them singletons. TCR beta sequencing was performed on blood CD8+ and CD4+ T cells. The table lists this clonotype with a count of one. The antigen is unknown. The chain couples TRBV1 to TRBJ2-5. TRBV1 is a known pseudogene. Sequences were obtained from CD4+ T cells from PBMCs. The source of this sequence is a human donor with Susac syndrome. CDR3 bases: TGCACCAGCAGCCAAGTGGTGGTGGTAGGCGAGACCCAGTACTTC. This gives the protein CTSSQVVVVGETQYF.